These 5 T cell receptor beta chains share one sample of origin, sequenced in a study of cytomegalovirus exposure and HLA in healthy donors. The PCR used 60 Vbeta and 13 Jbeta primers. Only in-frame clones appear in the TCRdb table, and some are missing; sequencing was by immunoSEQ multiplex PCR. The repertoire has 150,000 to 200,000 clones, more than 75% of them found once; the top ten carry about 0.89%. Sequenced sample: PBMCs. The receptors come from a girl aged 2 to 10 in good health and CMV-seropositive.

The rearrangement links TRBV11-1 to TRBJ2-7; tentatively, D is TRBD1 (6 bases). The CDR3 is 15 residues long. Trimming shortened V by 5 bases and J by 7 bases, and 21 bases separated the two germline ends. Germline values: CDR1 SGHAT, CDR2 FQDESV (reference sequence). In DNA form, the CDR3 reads TGTGCCAGCAGCCTAAACGTGGGGGCCCTGGGGGAGCAGTACTTC. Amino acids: CASSLNVGALGEQYF.

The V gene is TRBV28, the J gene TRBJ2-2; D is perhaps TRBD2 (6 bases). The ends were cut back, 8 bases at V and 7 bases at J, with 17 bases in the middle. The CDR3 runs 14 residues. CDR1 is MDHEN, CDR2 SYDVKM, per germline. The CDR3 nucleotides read TGTGCCAGCGGGACTGACAGTGGGGTCGGGGAGCTGTTTTTT. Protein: CASGTDSGVGELFF.

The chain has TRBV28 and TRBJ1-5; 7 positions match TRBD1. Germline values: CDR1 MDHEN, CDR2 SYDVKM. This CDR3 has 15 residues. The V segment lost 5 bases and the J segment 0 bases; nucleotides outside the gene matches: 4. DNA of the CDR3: TGTGCCAGCAGTGTACAGGGGTTTAGCAATCAGCCCCAGCATTTT. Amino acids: CASSVQGFSNQPQHF.

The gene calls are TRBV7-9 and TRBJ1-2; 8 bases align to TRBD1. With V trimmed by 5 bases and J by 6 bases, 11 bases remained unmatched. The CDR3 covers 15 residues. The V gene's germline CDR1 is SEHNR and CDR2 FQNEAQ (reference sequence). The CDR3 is CASSLTLRGRDGYTF. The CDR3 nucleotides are TGTGCCAGCAGCCTCACCCTCAGGGGGCGCGATGGCTACACCTTC.

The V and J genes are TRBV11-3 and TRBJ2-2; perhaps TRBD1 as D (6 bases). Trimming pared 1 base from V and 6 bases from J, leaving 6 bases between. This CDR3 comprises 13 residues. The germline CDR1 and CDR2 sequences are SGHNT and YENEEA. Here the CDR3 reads CASSLAGAGELFF. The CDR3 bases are TGTGCCAGCAGCTTAGCAGGGGCCGGGGAGCTGTTTTTT.